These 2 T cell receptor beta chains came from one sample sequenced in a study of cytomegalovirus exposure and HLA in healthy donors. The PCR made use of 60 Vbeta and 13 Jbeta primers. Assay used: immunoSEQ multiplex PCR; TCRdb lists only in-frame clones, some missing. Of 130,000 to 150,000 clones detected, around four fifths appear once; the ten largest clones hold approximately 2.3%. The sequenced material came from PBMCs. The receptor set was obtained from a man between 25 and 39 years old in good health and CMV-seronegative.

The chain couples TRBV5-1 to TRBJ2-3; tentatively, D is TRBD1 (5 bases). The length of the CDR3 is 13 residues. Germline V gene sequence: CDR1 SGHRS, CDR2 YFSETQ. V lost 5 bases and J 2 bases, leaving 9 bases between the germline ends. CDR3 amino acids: CASRGASTDTQYF. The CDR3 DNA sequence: TGCGCCAGCAGAGGGGCCTCCACAGATACGCAGTATTTT.

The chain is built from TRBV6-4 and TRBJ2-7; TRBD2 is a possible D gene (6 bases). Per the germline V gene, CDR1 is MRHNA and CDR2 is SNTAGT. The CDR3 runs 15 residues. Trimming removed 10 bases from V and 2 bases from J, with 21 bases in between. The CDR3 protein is CATRSRKGRTYEQYF. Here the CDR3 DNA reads TGTGCCACCAGGTCGAGGAAGGGGAGGACCTACGAGCAGTACTTC.